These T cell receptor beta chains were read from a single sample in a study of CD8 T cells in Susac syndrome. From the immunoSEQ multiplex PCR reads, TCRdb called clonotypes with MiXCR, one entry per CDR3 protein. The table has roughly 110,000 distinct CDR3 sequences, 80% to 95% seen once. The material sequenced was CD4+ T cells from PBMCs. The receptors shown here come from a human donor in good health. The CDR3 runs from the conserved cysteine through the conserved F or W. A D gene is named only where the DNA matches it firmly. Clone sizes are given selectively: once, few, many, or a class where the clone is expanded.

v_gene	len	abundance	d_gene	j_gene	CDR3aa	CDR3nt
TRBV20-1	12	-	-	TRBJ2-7	CSAEDWGREQYF	TGCAGTGCGGAGGATTGGGGCCGGGAGCAGTACTTC
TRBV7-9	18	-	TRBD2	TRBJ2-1	CASSLLFTGGRSYNEQFF	TGTGCCAGCAGCTTATTATTCACCGGGGGGAGGTCCTACAATGAGCAGTTCTTC
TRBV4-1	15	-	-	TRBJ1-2	CASSQAPGSIYGYTF	TGCGCCAGCAGCCAAGCTCCGGGGTCGATCTATGGCTACACCTTC
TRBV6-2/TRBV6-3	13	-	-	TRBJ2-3	CASTNGGTDTQYF	TGTGCCAGCACCAATGGCGGCACAGATACGCAGTATTTT
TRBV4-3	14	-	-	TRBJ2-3	CASSQTRDTDTQYF	TGCGCCAGCAGCCAGACTAGGGACACAGATACGCAGTATTTT
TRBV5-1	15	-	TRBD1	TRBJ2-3	CASSLPGQGADTQYF	TGCGCCAGCAGCTTGCCCGGACAGGGGGCAGATACGCAGTATTTT
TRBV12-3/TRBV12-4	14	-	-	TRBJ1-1	CASSQLTSRTEAFF	TGTGCCAGCAGTCAACTTACGTCCCGTACTGAAGCTTTCTTT
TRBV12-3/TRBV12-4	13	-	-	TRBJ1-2	CASSLAQGHGYTF	TGTGCCAGCAGTTTAGCGCAGGGACATGGCTACACCTTC
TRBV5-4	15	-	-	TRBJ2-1	CASSSESTGNHEQFF	TGTGCCAGCAGCTCGGAGAGTACCGGAAACCATGAGCAGTTCTTC
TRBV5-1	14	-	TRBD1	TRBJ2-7	CASSPGDRGYEQYF	TGTGCCAGCAGTCCCGGGGACAGGGGTTACGAGCAGTACTTC
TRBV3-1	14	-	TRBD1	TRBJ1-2	CASSHGDRAYGYTF	TGTGCCAGCAGCCACGGAGACAGGGCCTATGGCTACACCTTC
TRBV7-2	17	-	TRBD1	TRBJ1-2	CASSSGQGGAKNSGYTF	TGTGCCAGCAGCTCGGGACAGGGGGGCGCTAAAAACTCTGGCTACACCTTC
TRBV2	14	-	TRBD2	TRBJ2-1	CASSGPGLANEQFF	TGTGCCAGCAGCGGCCCGGGACTAGCCAATGAGCAGTTCTTC
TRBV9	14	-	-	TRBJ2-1	CASSSGQPYNEQFF	TGTGCCAGCAGTAGTGGACAGCCCTACAATGAGCAGTTCTTC
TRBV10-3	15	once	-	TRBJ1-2	CAISEWDTANYGYTF	TGTGCCATCAGTGAGTGGGACACCGCTAACTATGGCTACACCTTC
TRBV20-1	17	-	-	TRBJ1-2	CSASNSQAILNPSGYTF	TGCAGTGCTAGTAATTCCCAGGCAATACTTAACCCTAGTGGCTACACCTTC
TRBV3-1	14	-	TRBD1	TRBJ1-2	CASSQGQGNYGYTF	TGTGCCAGCAGCCAGGGACAGGGTAACTATGGCTACACCTTC
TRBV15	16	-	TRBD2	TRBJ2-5	CATSRERLAGEETQYF	TGTGCCACCAGCAGAGAAAGACTAGCGGGGGAAGAGACCCAGTACTTC
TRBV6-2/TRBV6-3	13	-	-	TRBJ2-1	CASSPLGLNEQFF	TGTGCCAGCAGCCCACTCGGATTGAATGAGCAGTTCTTC